This T cell receptor (beta chain) was captured in a study of regulatory dendritic cells for organ transplantation. In the study overall: Regulatory dendritic cells came from monocytes given vitamin D3 and IL-10. LPS was added to dendritic cell cultures on day 6.

TCRdb's table, derived via immunoSEQ multiplex PCR, lists solely in-frame clones and lacks some. Among about 11,000 clones, 75% were seen once, and the ten largest hold 2% to 3%. Study results and caveats: Alloreactive memory CD8+ T cell pools varied considerably between individuals. Mature dendritic cells appeared to drive more memory CD8+ clonal expansion than regulatory ones.

Remarks on this clone: The antigen remains unidentified.

Germline values: CDR1 SEHNR, CDR2 FQNEAQ (reference sequence). V was pared by 5 bases and J by 1 base, with 8 bases between. The CDR3 runs to 13 residues. Allogeneic regulatory or mature dendritic cells were co-cultured for 4 to 6 days with CFSE-labeled sorted T cells at 1:10. The chain uses TRBV7-9 and TRBJ1-1; D possibly corresponds to TRBD1 (6 bases). What was sequenced was memory CD4+ T cells from blood cultured with regulatory dendritic cells. Subset given: CD45RO+ memory T cells. This receptor was identified in a human donor in good health. CDR3 nucleotides: TGTGCCAGCAGCCCGACAGGGAACACTGAAGCTTTCTTT. Translation: CASSPTGNTEAFF.